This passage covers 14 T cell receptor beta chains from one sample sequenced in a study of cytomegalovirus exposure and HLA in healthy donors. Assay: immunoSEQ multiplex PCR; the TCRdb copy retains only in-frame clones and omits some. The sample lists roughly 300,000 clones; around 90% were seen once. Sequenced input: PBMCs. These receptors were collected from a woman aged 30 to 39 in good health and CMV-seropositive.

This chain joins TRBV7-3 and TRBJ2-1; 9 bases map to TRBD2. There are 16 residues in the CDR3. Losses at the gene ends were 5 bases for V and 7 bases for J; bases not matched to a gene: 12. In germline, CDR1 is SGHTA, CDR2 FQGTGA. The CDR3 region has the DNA TGTGCCAGCAGCACCCCCGCGGCTAGCGGGATTAATGAGCAGTTCTTC. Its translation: CASSTPAASGINEQFF.

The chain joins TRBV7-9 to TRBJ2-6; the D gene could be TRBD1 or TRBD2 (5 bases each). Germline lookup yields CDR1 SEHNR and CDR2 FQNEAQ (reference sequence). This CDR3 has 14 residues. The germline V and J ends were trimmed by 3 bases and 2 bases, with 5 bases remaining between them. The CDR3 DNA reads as TGTGCCAGCAGCTTGGGGGCTGGGGCCAACGTCCTGACTTTC. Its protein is CASSLGAGANVLTF.

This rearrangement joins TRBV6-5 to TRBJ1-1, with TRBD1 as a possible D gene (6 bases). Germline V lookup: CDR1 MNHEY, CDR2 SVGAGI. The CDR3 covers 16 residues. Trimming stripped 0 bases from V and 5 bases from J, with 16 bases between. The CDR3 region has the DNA TGTGCCAGCAGTTACTCGGCAGGGGAAGGTGGTACTGAAGCTTTCTTT. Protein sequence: CASSYSAGEGGTEAFF.

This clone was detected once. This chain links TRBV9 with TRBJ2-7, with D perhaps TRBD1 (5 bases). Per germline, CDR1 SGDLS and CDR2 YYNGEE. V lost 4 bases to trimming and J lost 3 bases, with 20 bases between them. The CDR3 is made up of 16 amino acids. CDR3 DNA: TGTGCCAGCAGCTCTCAAGTAGGTGACAGTTACTACGAGCAGTACTTC. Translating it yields CASSSQVGDSYYEQYF. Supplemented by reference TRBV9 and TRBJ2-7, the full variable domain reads DSGVTQTPKHLITATGQRVTLRCSPRSGDLSVYWYQQSLDQGLQFLIQYYNGEERAKGNILERFSAQQFPDLHSELNLSSLELGDSALYFCASSSQVGDSYYEQYFGPGTRLTVT.

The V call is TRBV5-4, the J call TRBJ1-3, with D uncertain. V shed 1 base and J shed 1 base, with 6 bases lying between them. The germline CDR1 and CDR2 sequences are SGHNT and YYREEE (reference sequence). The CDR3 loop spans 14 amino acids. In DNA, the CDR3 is TGTGCCAGCAGCTTGCCGGGTTCTGGAAACACCATATATTTT. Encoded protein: CASSLPGSGNTIYF.

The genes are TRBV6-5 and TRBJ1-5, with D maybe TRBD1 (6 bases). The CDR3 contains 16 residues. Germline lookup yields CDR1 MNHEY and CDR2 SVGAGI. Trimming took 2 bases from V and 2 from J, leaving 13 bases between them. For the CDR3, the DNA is TGTGCCAGCAGTTACACAGGGCCTAGGGGCAATCAGCCCCAGCATTTT. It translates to CASSYTGPRGNQPQHF.

The CDR3 DNA reads as TGCGCCAGCAGCCAAGGACAGGGCGGATTTTGGAATGAGCAGTTCTTC. Protein: CASSQGQGGFWNEQFF. V usage is TRBV4-1 and J usage is TRBJ2-1, with TRBD1 matching 7 bases. Germline V gene data show CDR1 as MGHRA and CDR2 as YSYEKL. This CDR3 is built from 16 residues. The V and J ends lost 1 base and 7 bases, in that order; junction bases with no gene match: 10.

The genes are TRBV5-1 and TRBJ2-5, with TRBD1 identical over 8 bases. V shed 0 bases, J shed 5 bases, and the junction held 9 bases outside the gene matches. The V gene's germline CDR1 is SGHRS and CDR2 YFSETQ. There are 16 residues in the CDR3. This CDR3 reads CASSLEGRGRGETQYF. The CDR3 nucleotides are TGCGCCAGCAGCTTGGAAGGCAGGGGGCGCGGGGAGACCCAGTACTTC.

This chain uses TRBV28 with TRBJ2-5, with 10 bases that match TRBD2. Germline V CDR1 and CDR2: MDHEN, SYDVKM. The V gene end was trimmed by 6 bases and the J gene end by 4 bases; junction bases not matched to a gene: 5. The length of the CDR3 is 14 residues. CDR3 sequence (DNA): TGTGCCAGCAGAGCGGGAGGGCCGTCAGAGACCCAGTACTTC. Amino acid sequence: CASRAGGPSETQYF.

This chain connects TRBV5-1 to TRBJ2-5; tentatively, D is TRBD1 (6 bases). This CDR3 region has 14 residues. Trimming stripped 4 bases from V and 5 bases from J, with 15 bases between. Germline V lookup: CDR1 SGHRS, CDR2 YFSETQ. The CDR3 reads CASSPRTGLETQYF. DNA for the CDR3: TGCGCCAGCAGCCCACGAACAGGGTTGGAGACCCAGTACTTC.

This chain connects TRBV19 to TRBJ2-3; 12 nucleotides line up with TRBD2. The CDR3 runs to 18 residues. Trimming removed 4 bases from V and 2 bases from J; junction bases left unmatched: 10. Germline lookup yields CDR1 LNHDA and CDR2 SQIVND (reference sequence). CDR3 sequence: CASSTPSGRADDTDTQYF. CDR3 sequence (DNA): TGTGCCAGTAGTACCCCTAGCGGGAGGGCCGATGACACAGATACGCAGTATTTT.

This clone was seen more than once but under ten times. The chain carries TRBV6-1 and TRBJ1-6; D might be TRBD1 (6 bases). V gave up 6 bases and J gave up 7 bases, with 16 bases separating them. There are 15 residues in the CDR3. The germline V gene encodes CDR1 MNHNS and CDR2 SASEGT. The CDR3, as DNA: TGTGCCAGCAGCCCTGACAGGATACTGAATTCACCCCTCCACTTT. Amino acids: CASSPDRILNSPLHF.

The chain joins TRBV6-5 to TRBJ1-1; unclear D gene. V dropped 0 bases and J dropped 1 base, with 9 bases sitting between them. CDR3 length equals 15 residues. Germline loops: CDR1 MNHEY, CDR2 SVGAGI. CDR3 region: CASSYSEDPNTEAFF. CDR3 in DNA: TGTGCCAGCAGTTACTCGGAGGATCCGAACACTGAAGCTTTCTTT.

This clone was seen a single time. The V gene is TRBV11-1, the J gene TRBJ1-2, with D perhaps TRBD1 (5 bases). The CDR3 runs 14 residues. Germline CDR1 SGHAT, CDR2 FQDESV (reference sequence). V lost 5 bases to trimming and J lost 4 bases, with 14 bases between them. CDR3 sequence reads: CASSPDNVPYGYTF. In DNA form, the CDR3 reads TGTGCCAGCAGCCCGGACAACGTTCCCTATGGCTACACCTTC. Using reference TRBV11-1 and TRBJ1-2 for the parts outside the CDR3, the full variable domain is EAEVAQSPRYKITEKSQAVAFWCDPISGHATLYWYRQILGQGPELLVQFQDESVVDDSQLPKDRFSAERLKGVDSTLKIQPAELGDSAMYLCASSPDNVPYGYTFGSGTRLTVV.